Each of the 24 T cell receptor beta chains below was sequenced from the same sample in a study of blood T cell repertoires in COVID-19. Produced via immunoSEQ multiplex PCR; TCRdb's table is partial and in-frame only. The sample shows around 90,000 clones, about 85% of them seen only once. Sequencing was performed on peripheral blood. The receptor set was obtained from a woman aged 65 to 85 with active or convalescent COVID-19.

The chain joins TRBV5-1 to TRBJ2-6; D is unclear. This CDR3 has 15 residues. Germline V gene sequence: CDR1 SGHRS, CDR2 YFSETQ. V shed 0 bases and J shed 4 bases, with 8 bases lying between them. The CDR3 bases are TGCGCCAGCAGCTTGGTGGCAACCGGGGCCAACGTCCTGACTTTC. Its protein product is CASSLVATGANVLTF.

This chain connects TRBV12-3 or TRBV12-4 to TRBJ2-2; D remains ambiguous. The CDR3 covers 13 residues. V was cut by 6 bases and J by 3 bases, with 8 bases left in between. The CDR3 nucleotides are TGTGCCAGCAGGCAGACATACACCGGGGAGCTGTTTTTT. It specifies CASRQTYTGELFF.

J is TRBJ1-2 and V is TRBV11-2; D is unclear. The CDR3 is made up of 16 amino acids. Germline CDR1 and CDR2: SGHAT and FQNNGV. Trimming left V 2 bases short and J 4 bases short, with 17 bases between. CDR3 region: CASSLFTGSSIYGYTF. In nucleotides, the CDR3 is TGTGCCAGCAGCTTATTCACGGGTAGCAGCATCTATGGCTACACCTTC.

The chain carries TRBV7-2 and TRBJ2-3, with 7 nucleotides matching TRBD1. V gave up 5 bases and J gave up 1 base; unmatched junction bases: 6. Germline V gene lookup returns CDR1 SGHTA and CDR2 FQGNSA. The CDR3 is made up of 15 amino acids. The CDR3 loop is CASSRRQGRTDTQYF. In DNA, the CDR3 is TGTGCCAGCAGCAGAAGACAGGGCCGCACAGATACGCAGTATTTT.

The gene calls are TRBV6-1 and TRBJ1-3, with D maybe TRBD1 (6 bases). Trimming removed 1 base at V and 0 bases at J, with 16 bases between. The CDR3 consists of 18 residues. Germline V gives CDR1 MNHNS, CDR2 SASEGT. The DNA for the CDR3 is TGTGCCAGCAGTGAAGAGACAGGATACGTCTTCTCTGGAAACACCATATATTTT. Translation: CASSEETGYVFSGNTIYF.

The chain carries TRBV9 and TRBJ2-5; 7 positions agree with TRBD2. The CDR3 has 15 residues. V was pared by 0 bases and J by 0 bases, with 2 bases of the junction left unmatched. CDR1 is SGDLS and CDR2 is YYNGEE in the germline V gene. The CDR3: CASSVGAGNQETQYF. Written as DNA, the CDR3 is TGTGCCAGCAGCGTAGGAGCGGGGAACCAAGAGACCCAGTACTTC.

The J gene is TRBJ2-6, the V gene TRBV3-1 (or the pseudogene TRBV3-2); weak D call: TRBD1 (6 bases). V gave up 5 bases and J gave up 0 bases, with 14 bases separating them. The CDR3 consists of 17 residues. Germline CDR1 is LGHDT and CDR2 is YNNKEL (reference sequence). The DNA of the CDR3 is TGTGCCAGCAGCAAGAAACAGGGACCCTCTGGGGCCAACGTCCTGACTTTC. This gives the protein CASSKKQGPSGANVLTF.

The chain joins TRBV15 to TRBJ1-4, with D unresolved. In germline, CDR1 is LNHNV, CDR2 YYDKDF (reference sequence). The CDR3 is made up of 14 amino acids. V was cut by 1 base and J by 4 bases, with 7 bases left in between. CDR3 sequence (DNA): TGTGCCACCAGCAGAGGTGAACTTAATGAAAAACTGTTTTTT. Translated, it gives CATSRGELNEKLFF.

This chain connects TRBV7-9 to TRBJ2-1; D may be TRBD1 (6 bases). V was trimmed by 1 base and J by 5 bases, leaving 15 bases between them. Germline values: CDR1 SEHNR, CDR2 FQNEAQ (reference sequence). This CDR3 is 16 amino acids long. The CDR3 DNA follows: TGTGCCAGCAGCTTAGTGGGGGCGCGATCCCACAATGAGCAGTTCTTC. It specifies CASSLVGARSHNEQFF.

This clone showed up just a few times. V usage is TRBV5-6 and J usage is TRBJ2-6; no definite D call. CDR3 length equals 15 residues. Trimming shortened V by 2 bases and J by 4 bases, and 10 bases separated the two germline ends. Germline CDR1 and CDR2: SGHDT and YYEEEE. The CDR3 nucleotides read TGTGCCAGCAGCTTTAAGCCGTCCGGGGCCAACGTCCTGACTTTC. It translates to CASSFKPSGANVLTF.

V gene TRBV7-2 combines with J gene TRBJ1-5, with D perhaps matching TRBD1 (5 bases). Germline CDR1 and CDR2: SGHTA and FQGNSA. This CDR3 spans 14 amino acids. Trimming took 1 base from V and 11 from J, leaving 15 bases between them. In DNA form, the CDR3 reads TGTGCCAGCAGCTTAGTATGGGGGGTAGCGACCCAGCATTTT. Its protein product is CASSLVWGVATQHF.

The chain carries TRBV6-2 or TRBV6-3 and TRBJ2-6; 7 positions match TRBD1. CDR3 size: 15 residues. Trimming removed 6 bases from V and 4 bases from J; junction bases left unmatched: 6. Germline V gives CDR1 MNHEY, CDR2 SVGEGT. The CDR3 is CASSSGGTGANVLTF. The CDR3 DNA reads as TGTGCCAGCAGCTCAGGGGGTACAGGGGCCAACGTCCTGACTTTC.

The chain joins TRBV5-4 to TRBJ1-3; D may be TRBD1 (6 bases). This CDR3 spans 15 amino acids. Germline CDR1 and CDR2: SGHNT and YYREEE (reference sequence). Trimming left V 4 bases short and J 2 bases short, with 13 bases between. For the CDR3, the DNA is TGTGCCAGCAGCCGAGGCGGGGGCGCTGGAAACACCATATATTTT. The encoded protein is CASSRGGGAGNTIYF.

The chain joins TRBV2 to TRBJ1-2, with a weak D call TRBD1 (5 bases). Per the germline V gene, CDR1 is SNHLY and CDR2 is FYNNEI. The CDR3 consists of 15 residues. V shed 2 bases and J shed 1 base, with 11 bases lying between them. The CDR3 sequence is CASSEPRGDNYGYTF. CDR3 sequence (DNA): TGTGCCAGCAGTGAACCCCGGGGGGATAACTATGGCTACACCTTC.

This clone has just a few counts. This chain links TRBV7-8 with TRBJ2-7, with a tentative D call TRBD2 (5 bases). CDR1 is SGHVS, CDR2 FQNEAQ, per germline. The CDR3 runs to 16 residues. Trimming left V 4 bases short and J 4 bases short, with 20 bases between. The CDR3 DNA sequence: TGTGCCAGCAGCTACCGCACGGCAGCGACTAATTACGAGCAGTACTTC. Translating gives CASSYRTAATNYEQYF.

The V gene is TRBV5-6, the J gene TRBJ1-1; 11 nucleotides agree with TRBD1. V trimming: 5 bases; J trimming: 8 bases; junction bases outside the gene matches: 17. Germline V lookup: CDR1 SGHDT, CDR2 YYEEEE. The CDR3 loop spans 17 amino acids. For the CDR3, the DNA is TGTGCCAGCAGATTTCTAGGCAAGGGACAGGGGGTGAGAGAAGCTTTCTTT. It yields the protein CASRFLGKGQGVREAFF. The entire variable domain, with the rest obtained from reference TRBV5-6 and TRBJ1-1, is as follows: DAGVTQSPTHLIKTRGQQVTLRCSPKSGHDTVSWYQQALGQGPQFIFQYYEEEERQRGNFPDRFSGHQFPNYSSELNVNALLLGDSALYLCASRFLGKGQGVREAFFGQGTRLTVV.

The CDR3 DNA reads TGTGCCACCAGTTCCCGGGTCCGGGAGACCCAGTACTTC. As protein: CATSSRVRETQYF. The chain links TRBV24-1 to TRBJ2-5; the D is unclear. The CDR3 runs to 13 residues. Per the germline V gene, CDR1 is KGHDR and CDR2 is SFDVKD. Trimming stripped 6 bases from V and 5 bases from J, with 12 bases between.

V gene TRBV5-1 combines with J gene TRBJ2-7; possible D gene TRBD2, 6 bases. Trimming shortened V by 2 bases and J by 4 bases, and 10 bases separated the two germline ends. From germline, CDR1 is SGHRS and CDR2 YFSETQ. The CDR3 runs to 13 residues. The CDR3 spells CASSFTGEYEQYF. The CDR3 nucleotides read TGCGCCAGCAGCTTTACGGGGGAGTACGAGCAGTACTTC.

In its sample, this clone was seen once. The V call is TRBV18, the J call TRBJ2-6; tentative D call: TRBD1 (5 bases). The CDR3 runs to 16 residues. CDR1 KGHSH and CDR2 LQKENI come from the germline V gene. V lost 3 bases, J lost 0 bases, and 9 bases lay in between. The CDR3 loop reads CASSPRQSSGANVLTF. Written as DNA, the CDR3 is TGTGCCAGCTCACCGCGACAGAGCTCTGGGGCCAACGTCCTGACTTTC.

The chain joins TRBV10-3 to TRBJ2-3; 7 bases fit TRBD1. This CDR3 comprises 14 residues. The germline gives CDR1 ENHRY, CDR2 SYGVKD. With V trimmed by 6 bases and J by 4 bases, 7 bases remained unmatched. The CDR3 region is CAIRVDRVADTQYF. The CDR3 coding sequence is TGTGCCATCAGAGTCGACAGGGTGGCAGATACGCAGTATTTT.

This chain connects TRBV5-1 to TRBJ2-3; no reliable D call. This CDR3 is built from 12 residues. The V and J ends lost 4 bases and 3 bases respectively, with 6 bases between them. Germline-derived CDR1 and CDR2 are SGHRS and YFSETQ. The CDR3 DNA follows: TGCGCCAGCAGCCAGACAACAGATACGCAGTATTTT. This encodes CASSQTTDTQYF.

The chain recombines TRBV5-1 with TRBJ1-1; D ambiguous. V lost 0 bases and J 0 bases, leaving 9 bases between the germline ends. Germline V lookup: CDR1 SGHRS, CDR2 YFSETQ. The CDR3 length is 15 residues. CDR3 residues: CASSLVGTLNTEAFF. CDR3 bases: TGCGCCAGCAGCTTGGTGGGCACTTTGAACACTGAAGCTTTCTTT.

The V call is TRBV18, the J call TRBJ1-1; 7 bases are shared with TRBD1. Germline V gene lookup returns CDR1 KGHSH and CDR2 LQKENI. The length of the CDR3 is 15 residues. The trim removed 3 bases at V and 0 bases at J, leaving 4 bases unmatched. The CDR3 DNA sequence: TGTGCCAGCTCACCCAGGACAGGCCTGAACACTGAAGCTTTCTTT. Translated, it gives CASSPRTGLNTEAFF.

This chain links TRBV4-2 with TRBJ2-4; 9 nucleotides agree with TRBD2. Germline CDR1 and CDR2: LGHNA and YNFKEQ. V gave up 4 bases and J gave up 8 bases; unmatched junction bases: 15. The CDR3 consists of 17 residues. The DNA of the CDR3 is TGTGCCAGCAGCCCCACCGGGAGGCTAGCGGGGACGGACATTCAGTACTTC. This encodes CASSPTGRLAGTDIQYF.